This is a list of T cell receptor beta chains from one sample in a study of blood T cell repertoires in COVID-19. Using immunoSEQ multiplex PCR, the repertoire was profiled, and TCRdb retains in-frame clones only, with some absent. The sample lists approximately 80,000 clones; about 88% were seen once. Specimen: peripheral blood. The source is a human donor in a cohort sampled during active COVID-19. Each CDR3 is given with its conserved first and last residue. A D gene is named only where the DNA matches it firmly. A row's size may be missing; if present it is once, few, many or a size class.

few,TRBJ1-5,TRBV18,TRBD1,TGTGCCAGCTCACAGGGGGCGGGCAATCAGCCCCAGCATTTT,CASSQGAGNQPQHF
-,TRBJ2-7,TRBV10-2,TRBD1,TGCGCCACCACGACCGGGACAGGCTACGAGCAGTACTTC,CATTTGTGYEQYF
-,TRBJ2-2,TRBV15,-,TGTGCCACCAGCAGAGGTAGCCCCGGGGAGCTGTTTTTT,CATSRGSPGELFF
-,TRBJ2-7,TRBV7-2,TRBD1,TGTGCCAGCAGCGGGGGACAGGGAGTCGGCAAGCAGTACTTC,CASSGGQGVGKQYF
-,TRBJ1-1,TRBV5-4,-,TGTGCCAGCAGCCCCCCGGGGGGGAACACTGAAGCTTTCTTT,CASSPPGGNTEAFF
-,TRBJ1-1,TRBV18,-,TGTGCCAGCTCACCACGCAGGGCCACTGAAGCTTTCTTT,CASSPRRATEAFF
once,TRBJ2-7,TRBV6-5,-,TGTGCCAGCAGTTACCGGGAGGAGCAGTACTTC,CASSYREEQYF
-,TRBJ1-4,TRBV10-3,TRBD1,TGTGCCACCAGGGACAGGGTTGGTGAAAAACTGTTTTTT,CATRDRVGEKLFF
-,TRBJ2-1,TRBV6-5,TRBD1,TGTGCCAGCAGTTACTCGACAGGGAACTACAATGAGCAGTTCTTC,CASSYSTGNYNEQFF
-,TRBJ2-7,TRBV11-3,TRBD1,TGTGCCAGCAGCAAATACGGGACAGACCAAGACGAGCAGTACTTC,CASSKYGTDQDEQYF
few,TRBJ2-7,TRBV19,-,TGTGCCAGTGGGGGGGTCCGTACAGGGACCTACGAGCAGTACTTC,CASGGVRTGTYEQYF
-,TRBJ2-2,TRBV19,TRBD2,TGTGCCAGTACCGGGACTAGCGGGGGATTAAACACCGGGGAGCTGTTTTTT,CASTGTSGGLNTGELFF
-,TRBJ1-2,TRBV7-2,TRBD1,TGTGCCAGCAGCCCCCAGGGACAGGACTATGGCTACACCTTC,CASSPQGQDYGYTF
-,TRBJ2-7,TRBV5-1,-,TGCGCCAGCAGCTTGGGACAGTCTCAGGGGGGAGTCTCCTACGAGCAGTACTTC,CASSLGQSQGGVSYEQYF
-,TRBJ2-1,TRBV5-1,TRBD1,TGCGCCAGCAGCCAATGGACGGGACAGGGAAACAATGAGCAGTTCTTC,CASSQWTGQGNNEQFF
once,TRBJ2-5,TRBV7-6,TRBD1,TGTGCCAGCAGCTTAGCCCGGACAGGCTGGCAGACCCAGTACTTC,CASSLARTGWQTQYF
-,TRBJ2-2,TRBV2,-,TGTGCCAGCAGTGAAGGGGGCCGGATGGCCGGGGAGCTGTTTTTT,CASSEGGRMAGELFF
-,TRBJ2-3,TRBV4-2,TRBD1,TGTGCCAGCAGGCAAACGGACAGGACGCTCACAGATACGCAGTATTTT,CASRQTDRTLTDTQYF
-,TRBJ2-7,TRBV29-1,TRBD2,TGCAGCGTTCTTAGCGGGAGTGGCACGGACGAGCAGTACTTC,CSVLSGSGTDEQYF
-,TRBJ1-2,TRBV30,-,TGTGCCTGGAGTGTCCTACGCGGGGGAGACTATGGCTACACCTTC,CAWSVLRGGDYGYTF
once,TRBJ2-3,TRBV9,-,TGTGCCAGCAGCGTAGATGAGTTGGAGGATACGCAGTATTTT,CASSVDELEDTQYF
-,TRBJ1-6,TRBV6-1,TRBD1,TGTGCCAGCAGTGCCCGGATACAGGGGATCGATAATTCACCCCTCCACTTT,CASSARIQGIDNSPLHF
-,TRBJ2-5,TRBV9,TRBD2,TGTGCCAGCAGCCTGGGGAGCGGGGGGTACCAAGAGACCCAGTACTTC,CASSLGSGGYQETQYF
-,TRBJ2-1,TRBV6-5,TRBD2,TGTGCCAGCAGTCCGGGACTAGCGACGGGGAATGAGCAGTTCTTC,CASSPGLATGNEQFF
-,TRBJ1-6,TRBV30,-,TGTGCCTGGAGTGTTAGTCCCCCGGCGGGGGCCCTCCACTTT,CAWSVSPPAGALHF